This is a list of T cell receptor beta chains from one sample in a study of human T cells and chemical hapten exposure. TCRdb re-analysed the RACE reads in MiXCR, keeping a single row per CDR3 protein. Seen here are 50,000 to 70,000 distinct CDR3 sequences, roughly 6.6% observed once, and the top ten hold around 3.4%. The sample taken for sequencing was whole blood. The receptors were gathered from a female donor in good health. Some clones in this sample may be carry-over from other donors' samples. The CDR3 runs from the conserved cysteine through the conserved F or W. D genes are given only for firm matches. Clone size is given for some rows only: seen once, a few or many times, or a class if the clone is expanded.

>-|TRBV5-1|many|TRBJ2-4
CASSSNSLHF
TGCGCCAGCAGCTCGAATAGTCTGCACTTC
>-|TRBV12-3/TRBV12-4|few|TRBJ1-1
CASSPNREAFF
TGTGCCAGCAGCCCTAATAGGGAAGCTTTCTTT
>-|TRBV12-3/TRBV12-4|few|TRBJ1-1
CASSFTSITEAFF
TGTGCCAGCAGTTTCACCAGTATCACTGAAGCTTTCTTT
>-|TRBV20-1|many|TRBJ1-2
CSARDPPRDGYTF
TGCAGTGCTAGAGATCCCCCCAGAGATGGCTACACCTTC
>-|TRBV5-6|many|TRBJ1-4
CASGGLGEKLFF
TGTGCCAGCGGCGGACTCGGCGAAAAACTGTTTTTT
>-|TRBV6-1|few|TRBJ2-6
CASHSILTGRERSGANVLTF
TGTGCCAGCCACTCGATCTTAACAGGGCGGGAGAGGTCTGGGGCCAACGTCCTGACTTTC
>-|TRBV12-3/TRBV12-4|many|TRBJ1-1
CASSPAIMEAFF
TGTGCCAGCAGTCCCGCTATTATGGAAGCTTTCTTT
>-|TRBV20-1|many|TRBJ1-1
CSASQGLNTEAFF
TGCAGTGCTAGTCAGGGACTGAACACTGAAGCTTTCTTT
>-|TRBV29-1|many|TRBJ2-3
CSVGTGSTDTQYF
TGCAGCGTGGGTACGGGAAGCACAGATACGCAGTATTTT
>-|TRBV28|many|TRBJ1-6
CASSLRALGSRNSPLHF
TGTGCCAGCAGTCTACGGGCCCTCGGATCGAGGAATTCACCCCTCCACTTT
>TRBD2|TRBV18|many|TRBJ2-7
CASSPNTSSGRAYEQYF
TGTGCCAGCTCACCAAATACCTCTAGCGGGAGGGCCTACGAGCAGTACTTC
>-|TRBV10-3|few|TRBJ2-3
CAISVGGPSTDTQYF
TGTGCCATCAGTGTGGGAGGTCCCAGCACAGATACGCAGTATTTT
>-|TRBV28|-|TRBJ1-5
CASSTRGRPVIFNQPQHF
TGTGCCAGCAGCACCAGAGGTCGCCCGGTCATCTTTAATCAGCCCCAGCATTTT
>TRBD1|TRBV20-1|many|TRBJ2-7
CSAIRDRGFYEQYF
TGCAGTGCTATCCGGGACAGGGGTTTCTACGAGCAGTACTTC
>-|TRBV6-1|-|TRBJ2-6
CASTPGESSGANVLTF
TGTGCCAGCACCCCGGGCGAAAGCTCTGGGGCCAACGTCCTGACTTTC
>-|TRBV14|many|TRBJ1-2
CASSPQTYYGYTF
TGTGCCAGCAGCCCGCAAACCTACTATGGCTACACCTTC
>-|TRBV20-1|few|TRBJ2-3
CSARDRAGLGLGDTQYF
TGCAGTGCTAGAGACAGGGCTGGACTGGGGCTTGGAGATACGCAGTATTTT
>TRBD1|TRBV25-1|-|TRBJ1-6
CASDTGGNSPLHF
TGCGCCAGCGACACAGGGGGTAATTCACCCCTCCACTTT
>TRBD1|TRBV20-1|many|TRBJ2-5
CSARSGDRDQETQYF
TGCAGTGCTAGAAGCGGGGACAGGGACCAAGAGACCCAGTACTTC
>-|TRBV28|-|TRBJ2-7
CASMGGPSYEQYF
TGTGCCAGCATGGGGGGGCCCTCCTACGAGCAGTACTTC
>-|TRBV5-4|-|TRBJ1-2
CASSVQGNYGYTF
TGTGCCAGCAGCGTACAGGGTAACTATGGCTACACCTTC
>-|TRBV20-1|many|TRBJ1-6
CSTRDCSYNSPLHF
TGCAGTACAAGGGATTGCTCCTATAATTCACCCCTCCACTTT
>-|TRBV11-1|many|TRBJ1-1
CASSLAGLNTEAFF
TGTGCCAGCAGCTTAGCAGGGTTGAACACTGAAGCTTTCTTT
>TRBD1|TRBV27|-|TRBJ1-2
CASSSTGQGAYGYTF
TGTGCCAGCAGTTCCACAGGACAGGGGGCTTATGGCTACACCTTC
>TRBD1|TRBV7-2|few|TRBJ2-3
CASSLERQGGSDTQYF
TGTGCCAGCAGCTTAGAGAGACAGGGTGGTTCGGATACGCAGTATTTT
>-|TRBV7-9|few|TRBJ1-5
CASSLVEGNQPQHF
TGTGCCAGCAGCTTAGTGGAGGGAAATCAGCCCCAGCATTTT
>-|TRBV20-1|many|TRBJ1-1
CSARDRGLGTEAFF
TGCAGTGCTAGAGATCGGGGGCTGGGCACTGAAGCTTTCTTT
>-|TRBV6-4|many|TRBJ2-1
CASSESAGEGEDEQFF
TGTGCCAGCAGTGAGAGCGCGGGAGAGGGGGAGGATGAGCAGTTCTTC
>-|TRBV5-1|-|TRBJ2-2
CAISKDAPGELFF
TGCGCCATTTCCAAAGATGCGCCCGGGGAGCTGTTTTTT
>-|TRBV2|few|TRBJ1-3
CASRGLLGTSSGNTIYF
TGTGCCAGCAGGGGGCTATTGGGCACGAGCTCTGGAAACACCATATATTTT
>-|TRBV19|-|TRBJ2-3
CASSIRGSGGDTQYF
TGTGCCAGTAGTATCCGGGGTAGCGGTGGAGATACGCAGTATTTT
>TRBD2|TRBV30|many|TRBJ2-1
CACLPWLAGRNEQFF
TGTGCCTGCCTACCCTGGCTAGCGGGAAGAAATGAGCAGTTCTTC
>-|TRBV4-1|-|TRBJ1-1
CASSRDIYTEAFF
TGCGCCAGCAGCCGAGACATTTACACTGAAGCTTTCTTT
>TRBD1|TRBV20-1|many|TRBJ1-5
CSAKTGESDQPQHF
TGCAGTGCTAAGACAGGGGAAAGCGATCAGCCCCAGCATTTT
>-|TRBV3-1|-|TRBJ2-4
CASSLTGSIQYF
TGTGCCAGCAGCTTAACAGGGAGCATTCAGTACTTC
>-|TRBV15|few|TRBJ1-4
CATSRTFPGLKLFF
TGTGCCACCAGCCGGACTTTCCCTGGCCTGAAACTGTTTTTT
>-|TRBV7-8|-|TRBJ1-3
CASSLERGENTIYF
TGTGCCAGCAGCTTAGAACGGGGAGAGAACACCATATATTTT
>TRBD1|TRBV6-5|many|TRBJ1-2
CASSPPGGPSSGYTF
TGTGCCAGCAGCCCTCCAGGGGGGCCCTCTTCTGGCTACACCTTC
>TRBD1|TRBV27|-|TRBJ1-1
CASSWDRDNTEAFF
TGTGCCAGCAGTTGGGACAGGGATAACACTGAAGCTTTCTTT
>-|TRBV18|-|TRBJ1-1
CASSPDLLRAGTEAFF
TGTGCCAGCTCACCAGACCTCCTTAGGGCAGGCACTGAAGCTTTCTTT
>TRBD2|TRBV5-1|many|TRBJ2-3
CASRFLAGGRDTQYF
TGCGCCAGCAGATTCCTAGCGGGAGGGCGCGATACGCAGTATTTT
>TRBD1|TRBV11-3|-|TRBJ2-4
CASSLGQRDIQYF
TGTGCCAGCAGCTTGGGACAGAGGGACATTCAGTACTTC
>-|TRBV28|-|TRBJ1-6
CASSPLGDGGQEALHF
TGTGCCAGCAGCCCCTTAGGGGACGGGGGACAAGAGGCCCTCCACTTT
>TRBD1|TRBV18|-|TRBJ2-5
CASSPRDSYQETQYF
TGTGCCAGCTCACCTAGGGACAGCTACCAAGAGACCCAGTACTTC
>-|TRBV12-3/TRBV12-4|many|TRBJ1-5
CASSLRGALSNQPQHF
TGTGCCAGCAGTTTAAGGGGGGCTCTTAGCAATCAGCCCCAGCATTTT
>TRBD1|TRBV2|many|TRBJ1-2
CASSEAGQGNYGYTF
TGTGCCAGCAGTGAGGCGGGACAGGGAAACTATGGCTACACCTTC
>TRBD2|TRBV6-4|medium-sized|TRBJ2-3
CASSESAGSTDTQYF
TGTGCCAGCAGTGAGTCAGCGGGGAGCACAGATACGCAGTATTTT
>-|TRBV7-8|many|TRBJ2-4
CASSAGAKNIQYF
TGTGCCAGCAGCGCGGGGGCCAAAAACATTCAGTACTTC
>TRBD2|TRBV12-3/TRBV12-4|many|TRBJ2-1
CASSPLDGRAVDNEQFF
TGTGCCAGCAGTCCCTTGGATGGGAGGGCCGTGGACAATGAGCAGTTCTTC
>-|TRBV10-2|many|TRBJ2-3
CASSEGGMDTQYF
TGCGCCAGCAGTGAGGGGGGGATGGATACGCAGTATTTT
>-|TRBV4-3|few|TRBJ2-1
CASSQEGRAHNEQFF
TGCGCCAGCAGCCAAGAAGGGAGAGCCCACAATGAGCAGTTCTTC
>TRBD1|TRBV12-3/TRBV12-4|few|TRBJ1-1
CASSLRRGRLGTEAFF
TGTGCCAGCAGTTTAAGAAGGGGGCGTTTAGGCACTGAAGCTTTCTTT
>-|TRBV12-3/TRBV12-4|-|TRBJ1-1
CASSPAAGTEAFF
TGTGCCAGCAGCCCCGCGGCGGGCACTGAAGCTTTCTTT
>TRBD2|TRBV27|-|TRBJ2-3
CASSSTRLASSTDTQYF
TGTGCCAGCAGTTCAACCAGACTAGCGAGTAGCACAGATACGCAGTATTTT
>TRBD1|TRBV11-2|many|TRBJ2-2
CASSSDRAGELFF
TGTGCCAGCAGCTCCGACAGGGCCGGGGAGCTGTTTTTT
>-|TRBV5-6|many|TRBJ2-7
CASSSGTNYEQYF
TGTGCCAGCAGCTCCGGGACAAACTACGAGCAGTACTTC
>-|TRBV7-9|few|TRBJ2-7
CASSLGLGEQYF
TGTGCCAGCAGCTTAGGGTTGGGGGAGCAGTACTTC
>-|TRBV6-2/TRBV6-3|-|TRBJ2-5
CASSYELETQYF
TGTGCCAGCAGTTACGAGTTAGAGACCCAGTACTTC
>-|TRBV30|-|TRBJ2-5
CAWTESGNQETQYF
TGTGCCTGGACGGAATCGGGGAACCAAGAGACCCAGTACTTC
>TRBD1|TRBV7-3|-|TRBJ2-3
CASSVGQGWTDTQYF
TGTGCCAGCAGCGTAGGACAGGGGTGGACAGATACGCAGTATTTT